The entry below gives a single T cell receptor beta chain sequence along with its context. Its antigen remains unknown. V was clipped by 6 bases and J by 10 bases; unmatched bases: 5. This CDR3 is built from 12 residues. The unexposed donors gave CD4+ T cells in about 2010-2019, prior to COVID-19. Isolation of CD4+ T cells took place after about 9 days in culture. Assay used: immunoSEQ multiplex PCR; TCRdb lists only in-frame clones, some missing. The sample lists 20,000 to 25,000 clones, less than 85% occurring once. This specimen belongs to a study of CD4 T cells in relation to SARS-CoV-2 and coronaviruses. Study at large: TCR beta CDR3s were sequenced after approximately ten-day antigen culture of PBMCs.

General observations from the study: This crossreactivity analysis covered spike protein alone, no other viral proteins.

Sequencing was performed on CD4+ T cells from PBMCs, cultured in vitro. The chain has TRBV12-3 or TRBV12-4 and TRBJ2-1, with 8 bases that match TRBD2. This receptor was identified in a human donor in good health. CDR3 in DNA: TGTGCCAGCAGGCGGGAGGCCGACGAGCAGTTCTTC. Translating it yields CASRREADEQFF.